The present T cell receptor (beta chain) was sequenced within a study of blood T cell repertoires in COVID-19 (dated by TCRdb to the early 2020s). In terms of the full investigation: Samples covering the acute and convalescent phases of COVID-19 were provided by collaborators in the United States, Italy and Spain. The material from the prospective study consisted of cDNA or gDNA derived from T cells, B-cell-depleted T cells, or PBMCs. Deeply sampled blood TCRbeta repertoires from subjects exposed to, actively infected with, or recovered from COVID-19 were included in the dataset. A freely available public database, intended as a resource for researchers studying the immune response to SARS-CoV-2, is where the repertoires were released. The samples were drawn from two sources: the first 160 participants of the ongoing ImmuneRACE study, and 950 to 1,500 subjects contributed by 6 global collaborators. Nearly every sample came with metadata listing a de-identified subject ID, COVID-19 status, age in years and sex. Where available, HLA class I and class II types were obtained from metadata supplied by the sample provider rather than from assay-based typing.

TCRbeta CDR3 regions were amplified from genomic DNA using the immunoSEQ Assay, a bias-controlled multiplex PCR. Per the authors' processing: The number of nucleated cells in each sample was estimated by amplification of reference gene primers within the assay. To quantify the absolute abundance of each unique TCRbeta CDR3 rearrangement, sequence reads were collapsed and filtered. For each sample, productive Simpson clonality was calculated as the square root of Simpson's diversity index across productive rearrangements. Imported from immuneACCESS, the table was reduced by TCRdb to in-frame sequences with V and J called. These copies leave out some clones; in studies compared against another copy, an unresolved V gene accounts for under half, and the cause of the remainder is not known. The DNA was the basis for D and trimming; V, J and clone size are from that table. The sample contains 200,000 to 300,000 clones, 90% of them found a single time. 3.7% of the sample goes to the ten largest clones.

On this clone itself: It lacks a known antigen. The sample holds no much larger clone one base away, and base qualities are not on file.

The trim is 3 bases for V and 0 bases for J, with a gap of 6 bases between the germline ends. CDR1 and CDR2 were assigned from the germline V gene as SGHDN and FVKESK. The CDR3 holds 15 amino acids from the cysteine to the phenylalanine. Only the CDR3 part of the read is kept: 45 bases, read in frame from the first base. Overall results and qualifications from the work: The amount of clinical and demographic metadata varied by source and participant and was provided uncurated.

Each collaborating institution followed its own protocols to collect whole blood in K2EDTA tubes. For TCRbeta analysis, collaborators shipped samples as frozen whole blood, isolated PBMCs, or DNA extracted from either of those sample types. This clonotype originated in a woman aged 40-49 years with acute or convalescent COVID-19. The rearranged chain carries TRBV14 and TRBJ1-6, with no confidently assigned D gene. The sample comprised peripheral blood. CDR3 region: CASSQASSYNSPLHF. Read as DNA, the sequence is TGTGCCAGCAGCCAGGCTAGCTCCTATAATTCACCCCTCCACTTT.